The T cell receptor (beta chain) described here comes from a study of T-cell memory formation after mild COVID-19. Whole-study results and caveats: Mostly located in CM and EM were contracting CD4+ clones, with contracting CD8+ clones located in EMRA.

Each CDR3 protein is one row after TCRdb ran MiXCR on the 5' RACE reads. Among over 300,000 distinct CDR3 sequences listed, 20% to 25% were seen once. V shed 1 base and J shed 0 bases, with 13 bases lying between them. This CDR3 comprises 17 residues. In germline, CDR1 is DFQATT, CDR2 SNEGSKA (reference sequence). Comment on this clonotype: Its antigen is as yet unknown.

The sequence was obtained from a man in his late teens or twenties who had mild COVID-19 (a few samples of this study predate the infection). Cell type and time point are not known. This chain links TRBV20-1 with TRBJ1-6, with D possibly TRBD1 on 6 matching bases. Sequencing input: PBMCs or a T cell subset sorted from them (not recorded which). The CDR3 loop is CSARGTALSSYNSPLHF. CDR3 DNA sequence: TGCAGTGCTAGAGGGACAGCACTCAGCTCCTATAATTCACCCCTCCACTTT.